Presented here are 28 T cell receptor beta chains from one specimen sequenced in a study of shared clonotypes between healthy human individuals. The method was immunoSEQ multiplex PCR; TCRdb's version includes in-frame clones alone and lacks a portion of them. This sample has around 88,000 clones; over 60% occur once, and the top ten carry roughly 49%. The sequencing input was memory CD8+ T cells sorted from blood. Documented subset: CD45RO+ cells pooled with CCR7-negative TemRA cells. Receptors were obtained from a man aged 25-45 years in good health.

This chain connects TRBV25-1 to TRBJ2-7; D uncertain. Trimming stripped 6 bases from V and 2 bases from J, with 8 bases between. Germline CDR1 reads MGHDK; CDR2 reads SYGVNS. The CDR3 runs to 12 residues. The CDR3 protein is CASSLHTYEQYF. Here the CDR3 DNA reads TGTGCCAGCAGCCTCCACACCTACGAGCAGTACTTC.

The J gene is TRBJ1-1, the V gene TRBV7-9; D gene unclear. This CDR3 spans 9 amino acids. Between the trimmed V and J ends, which lost 4 bases and 14 bases, there was a span of 8 bases. The V gene's germline CDR1 is SEHNR and CDR2 FQNEAQ (reference sequence). CDR3 DNA: TGTGCCAGCAGCTCAAGTTTGTTCTTT. Amino acid sequence: CASSSSLFF.

This clone appeared a single time. The chain combines TRBV27 with TRBJ1-1; D is possibly TRBD1 (6 bases). CDR1 is MNHEY, CDR2 SMNVEV, per germline (reference sequence). This CDR3 is built from 13 residues. V lost 5 bases to trimming and J lost 1 base, with 8 bases between them. CDR3 region: CASSPTGNTEAFF. For the CDR3, the DNA is TGTGCCAGCAGTCCGACAGGGAACACTGAAGCTTTCTTT.

The CDR3 reads CASSHSLAGESYEQYF. Written as DNA, the CDR3 is TGCGCCAGCAGCCACTCCCTAGCGGGAGAGTCCTACGAGCAGTACTTC. The chain carries TRBV4-3 and TRBJ2-4, with TRBD2 matching over 10 bases. The end of the DNA aligns better with TRBJ2-7, so the J call may be wrong. This CDR3 is built from 16 residues. CDR1 is LGHNA, CDR2 YSLEER, per germline.

This clone was observed once. The chain has TRBV6-5 and TRBJ1-2, with 9 positions matching TRBD1. This CDR3 comprises 13 residues. V was pared by 6 bases and J by 4 bases, with 3 bases of the junction left unmatched. Germline CDR1 and CDR2: MNHEY and SVGAGI. CDR3 amino acids: CASSPTGGYGYTF. CDR3 sequence (DNA): TGTGCCAGCAGCCCGACAGGGGGCTATGGCTACACCTTC.

The rearrangement joins TRBV30 to TRBJ2-7; D is possibly TRBD2 (5 bases). Per germline, CDR1 GTSNPN and CDR2 SVGIG (reference sequence). The CDR3 runs 13 residues. V lost 2 bases to trimming and J lost 4 bases, with 12 bases between them. DNA for the CDR3: TGTGCCTGGAGTCCCGGGGAATCTTACGAGCAGTACTTC. Residues: CAWSPGESYEQYF.

This rearrangement joins TRBV7-2 to TRBJ1-2, with 9 positions matching TRBD1. Germline CDR1 and CDR2: SGHTA and FQGNSA. The CDR3 is 16 amino acids. Losses at the gene ends were 3 bases for V and 6 bases for J; bases not matched to a gene: 11. CDR3 nucleotide sequence: TGTGCCAGCAGCTTGCCGGGACAGGGAGTTACGGATGGCTACACCTTC. Translating it yields CASSLPGQGVTDGYTF. The variable domain in full, completed from reference TRBV7-2 and TRBJ1-2, reads GAGVSQSPSNKVTEKGKDVELRCDPISGHTALYWYRQSLGQGLEFLIYFQGNSAPDKSGLPSDRFSAERTGGSVSTLTIQRTQQEDSAVYLCASSLPGQGVTDGYTFGSGTRLTVV.

This rearrangement joins TRBV19 to TRBJ2-1, with TRBD2 matching over 9 bases. This CDR3 comprises 14 residues. Germline trimming cut 10 bases from V and 8 bases from J; bases unmatched to any gene: 12. Germline assignment: CDR1 LNHDA and CDR2 SQIVND (reference sequence). The CDR3 sequence: CATQRLAVGDEQFF. In nucleotides, the CDR3 is TGTGCCACCCAAAGACTAGCGGTCGGTGATGAGCAGTTCTTC.

The V gene is TRBV6-5, the J gene TRBJ1-1; tentatively, D is TRBD1 (5 bases). Germline lookup yields CDR1 MNHEY and CDR2 SVGAGI. CDR3 length: 15 amino acids. V was trimmed by 6 bases and J by 3 bases, leaving 17 bases between them. CDR3 region: CASSLNGGVDTEAFF. In DNA form, the CDR3 reads TGTGCCAGCAGCCTAAATGGGGGGGTGGACACTGAAGCTTTCTTT.

V gene TRBV7-8 combines with J gene TRBJ2-3; D is unclear. CDR3 size: 12 residues. Trimming shortened V by 2 bases and J by 4 bases, and 4 bases separated the two germline ends. Looked up from germline, CDR1 is SGHVS and CDR2 is FQNEAQ. CDR3 residues: CASSLSADTQYF. The CDR3 nucleotides are TGTGCCAGCAGCTTATCGGCAGATACGCAGTATTTT.

This clone was seen a few times. The J gene is TRBJ2-6, the V gene TRBV25-1; D is perhaps TRBD2 (6 bases). Germline V gene sequence: CDR1 MGHDK, CDR2 SYGVNS. Trimming left V 5 bases short and J 0 bases short, with 14 bases between. The CDR3 totals 17 residues. The CDR3 DNA follows: TGTGCCAGCAGTCGAGGAGGGGCGAGCTCTGGGGCCAACGTCCTGACTTTC. This translates into CASSRGGASSGANVLTF. Supplemented by reference TRBV25-1 and TRBJ2-6, the full variable domain reads EADIYQTPRYLVIGTGKKITLECSQTMGHDKMYWYQQDPGMELHLIHYSYGVNSTEKGDLSSESTVSRIRTEHFPLTLESARPSHTSQYLCASSRGGASSGANVLTFGAGSRLTVL.

Comments on this clone: Since a far larger clone is one base different, this is likely a read error. The sample carries other DNA sequences with the same CDR3. This chain joins TRBV6-6 and TRBJ1-2; tentatively, D is TRBD1 (6 bases). CDR1 and CDR2 from the germline V gene are MNHNY and SVGAGI (reference sequence). The V end lost 8 bases, the J end lost 4 bases, and 20 bases lay between the germline ends. This CDR3 has 15 residues. The CDR3 is CASWGAIFSRYGYTF. Written as DNA, the CDR3 is TGTGCCAGCTGGGGGGCTATTTTTAGTCGCTATGGCTACACCTTC.

In this sample, this clone turned up a few times. The CDR3 DNA sequence: TGTGCCATCAGTGAGGTTACTTACGAGCAGTACTTC. It specifies CAISEVTYEQYF. The chain is built from TRBV10-3 and TRBJ2-7; D gene uncertain. CDR3 length: 12 residues. With 2 bases removed from V and 4 bases from J, the gap between germline ends came to 6 bases. Germline V lookup: CDR1 ENHRY, CDR2 SYGVKD.

This clone was recorded at least ten times. The chain has TRBV4-1 and TRBJ2-7; perhaps TRBD2 as D (5 bases). The V end lost 0 bases, the J end lost 5 bases, and 8 bases lay between the germline ends. This CDR3 region has 13 residues. Germline assignment: CDR1 MGHRA and CDR2 YSYEKL. The CDR3: CASSQDHGNEQYF. The CDR3 coding sequence is TGCGCCAGCAGCCAAGATCACGGGAACGAGCAGTACTTC.

The rearrangement links TRBV7-8 to TRBJ2-1, with TRBD2 matching over 9 bases. The germline CDR1 and CDR2 sequences are SGHVS and FQNEAQ. The ends lost 2 bases at V and 8 bases at J; junction bases unmatched: 7. This CDR3 region has 15 residues. DNA of the CDR3: TGTGCCAGCAGCTTATCGAGCGGGAGGAGGTATGAGCAGTTCTTC. This translates into CASSLSSGRRYEQFF.

V usage is TRBV25-1 and J usage is TRBJ2-7, with 14 bases identical to TRBD2. This CDR3 spans 15 amino acids. V trimming: 7 bases; J trimming: 3 bases; junction bases outside the gene matches: 5. The V gene's germline CDR1 is MGHDK and CDR2 SYGVNS. The CDR3 protein is CASTRTSGRLYEQYF. In DNA form, the CDR3 reads TGTGCCAGCACCCGGACTAGCGGGAGGCTCTACGAGCAGTACTTC.

The chain carries TRBV10-2 and TRBJ1-5; TRBD1 agrees at 7 bases. V was clipped by 4 bases and J by 0 bases; unmatched bases: 3. The CDR3 contains 15 residues. Germline CDR1 and CDR2: WSHSY and SAAADI. The chain's CDR3 is CASSANRGSNQPQHF. Written as DNA, the CDR3 is TGCGCCAGCAGTGCAAACAGGGGTAGCAATCAGCCCCAGCATTTT.

The chain combines TRBV28 with TRBJ2-7; no clear D gene. The CDR3 consists of 14 residues. Trimming left V 8 bases short and J 1 base short, with 15 bases between. The V gene's germline CDR1 is MDHEN and CDR2 SYDVKM. The CDR3 protein is CASAIERMSYEQYF. The CDR3 DNA reads TGTGCCAGCGCTATTGAAAGGATGTCCTACGAGCAGTACTTC.

This clone was detected once. J is TRBJ2-3 and V is TRBV28, with 12 bases fitting TRBD2. This CDR3 region has 20 residues. V was clipped by 6 bases and J by 1 base; unmatched bases: 17. Germline lookup yields CDR1 MDHEN and CDR2 SYDVKM. CDR3 sequence reads: CASSRDGTSGSNRGTDTQYF. The CDR3 bases are TGTGCCAGCAGCCGGGACGGGACTAGCGGGTCCAACCGGGGCACAGATACGCAGTATTTT.

The chain carries TRBV9 and TRBJ1-4; D possibly corresponds to TRBD1 (5 bases). V lost 3 bases and J lost 7, with 10 bases in between. There are 13 residues in the CDR3. Germline CDR1 reads SGDLS; CDR2 reads YYNGEE. For the CDR3, the DNA is TGTGCCAGCAGCGCAGACAGTGCTGAAAAACTGTTTTTT. This sequence encodes CASSADSAEKLFF.

The gene calls are TRBV5-1 and TRBJ2-5; 8 nucleotides match TRBD2. Germline V gene data show CDR1 as SGHRS and CDR2 as YFSETQ. The CDR3 totals 14 residues. Trimming at V came to 5 bases and at J to 1 base, leaving 4 bases not matched to a gene. CDR3 sequence reads: CASSRGGPQETQYF. In DNA, the CDR3 is TGCGCCAGCAGTCGGGGGGGCCCCCAAGAGACCCAGTACTTC.

The chain links TRBV18 to TRBJ1-2; D gene uncertain. Trimming pared 4 bases from V and 3 bases from J, leaving 15 bases between. Germline loops: CDR1 KGHSH, CDR2 LQKENI. The CDR3 sequence is 15 residues long. The CDR3, as DNA: TGTGCCAGCTCACAGAACAGCGGCCGCTACTATGGCTACACCTTC. Its protein is CASSQNSGRYYGYTF.

The rearrangement joins TRBV6-1 to TRBJ2-1, with 8 positions matching TRBD2. Trimming removed 1 base from V and 9 bases from J; junction bases left unmatched: 17. This CDR3 is built from 18 residues. Germline V lookup: CDR1 MNHNS, CDR2 SASEGT. CDR3 bases: TGTGCCAGCAGTGAAGTAGTACTAGCGGACCCTCGGGCCGGTGAGCAGTTCTTC. Protein product: CASSEVVLADPRAGEQFF.

The chain links TRBV11-2 to TRBJ2-3, with 8 bases that match TRBD1. With 5 bases clipped from V and 4 bases from J, the junction kept 11 bases outside the gene matches. The CDR3 sequence is 16 residues long. In germline, CDR1 is SGHAT, CDR2 FQNNGV. Written as DNA, the CDR3 is TGTGCCAGCAGCAGCCCAGGGACAGGTTGGGCAGATACGCAGTATTTT. Translated, it gives CASSSPGTGWADTQYF. The variable domain in full, completed from reference TRBV11-2 and TRBJ2-3, reads EAGVAQSPRYKIIEKRQSVAFWCNPISGHATLYWYQQILGQGPKLLIQFQNNGVVDDSQLPKDRFSAERLKGVDSTLKIQPAKLEDSAVYLCASSSPGTGWADTQYFGPGTRLTVL.

V is TRBV9 and J is TRBJ2-4; D might be TRBD2 (6 bases). Germline V CDR1 and CDR2: SGDLS, YYNGEE. V gave up 2 bases and J gave up 11 bases, with 17 bases separating them. The CDR3 is 14 residues long. In DNA form, the CDR3 reads TGTGCCAGCAGCGTGGAACCGGGACTGTCGGTTCAGTACTTC. It codes for CASSVEPGLSVQYF.

The chain joins TRBV5-6 to TRBJ2-3; D possibly uses TRBD1 or TRBD2 (5 bases each). The CDR3 has 16 residues. The V end lost 0 bases, the J end lost 2 bases, and 13 bases lay between the germline ends. Germline assignment: CDR1 SGHDT and CDR2 YYEEEE. The CDR3 bases are TGTGCCAGCAGCTTGGACGGGGACCCATACACAGATACGCAGTATTTT. Protein: CASSLDGDPYTDTQYF.

This clone was counted only a few times. CDR3 loop: CSSTEPTDTQYF. CDR3 nucleotides: TGCAGCTCGACGGAACCCACAGATACGCAGTATTTT. The V and J genes are TRBV29-1 and TRBJ2-3, with D hard to call. Germline V gene data show CDR1 as SQVTM and CDR2 as ANQGSEA. The length of the CDR3 is 12 residues. The V end was cut by 8 bases, the J end by 2 bases, with 11 bases between.

This clone was observed a few times. The chain combines TRBV6-6 with TRBJ1-2; 7 bases are a match to TRBD1. The CDR3 extends over 14 amino acids. Germline values: CDR1 MNHNY, CDR2 SVGAGI (reference sequence). Losses at the gene ends were 5 bases for V and 6 bases for J; bases not matched to a gene: 9. Here the CDR3 reads CASSGQGGSDGYTF. The CDR3 DNA reads as TGTGCCAGCAGTGGCCAGGGGGGGAGCGATGGCTACACCTTC.